This T cell receptor beta chain was sequenced for a study of shared clonotypes between healthy human individuals. Terminally differentiated effector memory CD45RA+ cells were left out of the naive CD8 fraction, which was CD45RO-negative and positively selected for CCR7. Study-wide points: There were few donors, and this limited the genetic and exposure-history diversity represented.

With 4 bases removed from V and 1 base from J, the gap between germline ends came to 9 bases. CDR1 and CDR2 (germline): MRHNA, SNTAGT. The CDR3 consists of 14 residues. Data came from immunoSEQ multiplex PCR; TCRdb stores just in-frame clones and leaves some out. The sample has a few million clones, around 95% seen once. This clone is a singleton in its sample. What it binds is not known. The TCR sequence derives from a man aged 18-30 years in good health. Some clones in this sample may be carry-over from other donors' samples. The source material was naive CD8+ T cells from PBMCs. The chain has TRBV6-4 and TRBJ2-3; the D gene is possibly TRBD2 (6 bases). CDR3: CASSATGGTDTQYF. In nucleotides, the CDR3 is TGTGCCAGCAGTGCTACGGGGGGCACAGATACGCAGTATTTT.